This T cell receptor beta chain was sequenced for a study of PD-L1 blockade in urothelial cancer. The repertoire was sequenced with immunoSEQ multiplex PCR; TCRdb's copy has only in-frame clones and lacks some. Among tens of thousands of clones listed, roughly four fifths were seen once. This CDR3 is built from 16 residues. The V segment lost 5 bases and the J segment 1 base; nucleotides outside the gene matches: 7. Germline lookup yields CDR1 SGHVS and CDR2 FNYEAQ. The chain recombines TRBV7-6 with TRBJ2-2; 7 bases agree with TRBD1. This TCR came from a man between 65 and 79 years old with urothelial cancer. Sequencing was performed on PBMCs, taken around atezolizumab (anti-PD-L1) treatment. The CDR3 sequence: CASSGRQGRNTGELFF. The CDR3 coding sequence is TGTGCCAGCAGCGGACGACAGGGACGGAACACCGGGGAGCTGTTTTTT.